Below are 2 T cell receptor beta chains sequenced from a single sample in a study of breast tumors, draining lymph nodes, adjacent tissues. One entry per CDR3 protein results from TCRdb running MiXCR on the multiplex PCR reads. The sample has 270,000 or so distinct CDR3 sequences; 30% to 35% are singletons. The lymph nodes were axillary draining lymph nodes from breast cancer patients. Material for sequencing was axillary lymph node tissue. The receptor source for this set is a female donor with breast cancer. Some clones in this sample may be carry-over from other donors' samples.

This clonotype turned up a few times. This chain links TRBV30 with TRBJ2-7; maybe TRBD2 (6 bases). Germline V CDR1 and CDR2: GTSNPN, SVGIG (reference sequence). Trimming stripped 4 bases from V and 6 bases from J, with 13 bases between. The CDR3 extends over 12 amino acids. CDR3 nucleotides: TGTGCCTGGAAAGCTACGGGGGTCGAGCAGTACTTC. Translating it yields CAWKATGVEQYF.

The CDR3 is CSPLGMNTEAFF. In nucleotides, the CDR3 is TGCAGTCCACTAGGGATGAACACTGAAGCTTTCTTT. V and J are TRBV20-1 and TRBJ1-1; D is uncertain. Trimming stripped 8 bases from V and 0 bases from J, with 10 bases between. Germline CDR1 and CDR2: DFQATT and SNEGSKA (reference sequence). The CDR3 is 12 amino acids.